This T cell receptor (beta chain) was profiled in a study of T-cell reconstitution after alpha-beta-depleted transplantation in children. The CDR3 contains 14 residues. Trimming left V 8 bases short and J 3 bases short, with 16 bases between. Germline lookup yields CDR1 KGHDR and CDR2 SFDVKD. Points from the study as a whole: By about two months after transplant, alpha-beta T cells reportedly arose from several hundred graft clones that had expanded.

Unique molecular identifiers were incorporated when the TCRbeta library was constructed. MiXCR, run by TCRdb on the PCR reads, gives a single entry per CDR3 protein. The table shows 200,000 or so distinct CDR3 sequences, with roughly 6% occurring only once. Many counts were recorded for this clonotype. Its cognate antigen is unknown. The clonotype was recovered from a girl less than two years old with combined immunodeficiency, due to receive a stem cell transplant. Here the sequenced sample was PBMCs, taken before TCRalphabeta/CD19-depleted stem cell transplant. The genes are TRBV24-1 and TRBJ2-7, with D possibly TRBD1 on 5 matching bases. The CDR3 coding sequence is TGTGCCACCAAGGAAGGTCCAGGGATCTACGAGCAGTACTTC. Amino acids: CATKEGPGIYEQYF.